What follows describes a single T cell receptor beta chain. Data came from immunoSEQ multiplex PCR; TCRdb stores just in-frame clones and leaves some out. The sample has approximately 90,000 clones; around 92% are singletons. CDR3 size: 13 residues. CDR1 and CDR2 from the germline V gene are SNHLY and FYNNEI. The V and J ends lost 7 bases and 7 bases respectively, with 14 bases between them. The sample originates from a study of T cell changes during pregnancy in multiple sclerosis. Here the sequenced sample was peripheral blood, taken after pregnancy. The receptor was isolated from a female donor with multiple sclerosis, enrolled in a pregnancy study. The chain carries TRBV2 and TRBJ1-5; D unclear. CDR3 bases: TGTGCCAGCACCCAAGCGGGGAGCCAGCCCCAGCATTTT. Protein sequence: CASTQAGSQPQHF.